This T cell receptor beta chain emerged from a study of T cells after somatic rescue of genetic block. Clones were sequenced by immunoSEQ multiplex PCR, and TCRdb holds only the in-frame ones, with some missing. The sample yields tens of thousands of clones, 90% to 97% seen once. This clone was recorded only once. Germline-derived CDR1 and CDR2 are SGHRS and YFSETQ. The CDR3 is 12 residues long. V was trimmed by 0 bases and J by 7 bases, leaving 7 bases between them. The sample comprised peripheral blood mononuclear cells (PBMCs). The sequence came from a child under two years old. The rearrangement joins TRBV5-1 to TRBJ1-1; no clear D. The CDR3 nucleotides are TGCGCCAGCAGCTTGGAATCAGGTGAAGCTTTCTTT. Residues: CASSLESGEAFF.